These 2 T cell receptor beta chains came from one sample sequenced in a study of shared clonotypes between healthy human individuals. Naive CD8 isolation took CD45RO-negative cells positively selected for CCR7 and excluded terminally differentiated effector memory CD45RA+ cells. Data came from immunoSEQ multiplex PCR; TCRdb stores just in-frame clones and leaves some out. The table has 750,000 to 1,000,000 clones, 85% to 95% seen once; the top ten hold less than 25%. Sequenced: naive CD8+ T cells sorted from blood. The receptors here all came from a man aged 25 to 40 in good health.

Here the CDR3 reads CASSLLVGNMNTEAFF. CDR3 in DNA: TGTGCCAGCAGTTTATTGGTAGGGAATATGAACACTGAAGCTTTCTTT. V and J are TRBV28 and TRBJ1-1; D gene uncertain. The CDR3 loop spans 16 amino acids. Germline V gene sequence: CDR1 MDHEN, CDR2 SYDVKM. V lost 1 base to trimming and J lost 0 bases, with 12 bases between them.

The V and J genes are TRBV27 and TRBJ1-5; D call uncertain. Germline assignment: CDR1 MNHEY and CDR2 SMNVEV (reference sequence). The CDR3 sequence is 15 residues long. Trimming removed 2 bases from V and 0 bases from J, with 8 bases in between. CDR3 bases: TGTGCCAGCAGTTTAAACGCGAATAGCAATCAGCCCCAGCATTTT. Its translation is CASSLNANSNQPQHF.